This entry concerns a single T cell receptor (beta chain). In the original workflow: Reference gene primer amplification gave nucleated cell count estimates. Using immunoSEQ multiplex PCR, the repertoire was profiled, and TCRdb retains in-frame clones only, with some absent. D and trimming come from the DNA, and the V and J calls and clone size come from that table. The table has over 300,000 clones, around 89% seen once. These data are taken from a study of blood T cell repertoires in COVID-19. Study context: Donors in the United States, Italy and Spain gave samples during acute or convalescent COVID-19. Nucleic acid was either cDNA or gDNA, and it came from T cells, B-cell-depleted T cells, or PBMCs.

Germline V gives CDR1 LGHNA, CDR2 YSLEER. V was pared by 0 bases and J by 7 bases, with 8 bases of the junction left unmatched. This CDR3 is 16 amino acids long. This TCR derives from a man aged 18 to 30 with active or convalescent COVID-19. Sequencing used peripheral blood. The V and J genes are TRBV4-3 and TRBJ2-1; 8 nucleotides match TRBD1. The CDR3 here is CASSQDETGGRNEQFF. CDR3 sequence (DNA): TGCGCCAGCAGCCAAGATGAAACAGGGGGGAGGAATGAGCAGTTCTTC.